These 20 T cell receptor beta chains share one sample of origin, sequenced in a study of identical twins. TCRdb re-analysed the 5' RACE reads in MiXCR, keeping a single row per CDR3 protein. The repertoire holds just over 500,000 distinct CDR3 sequences, with about 20% as singletons. These records were also assigned to another study, of T cells expressing NK-cell markers.

Source material: CD4+ T cells sorted from blood. The receptors shown here come from a woman between 18 and 29 years old in good health.

This clonotype was seen a few times. V gene TRBV10-2 combines with J gene TRBJ1-5; D is undetermined. V was cut by 4 bases and J by 4 bases, with 11 bases left in between. CDR1 and CDR2 (germline): WSHSY, SAAADI. The CDR3 has 14 amino acids. In DNA form, the CDR3 reads TGCGCCAGCAGTGCCTTACTGGTAAATCAGCCCCAGCATTTT. This sequence encodes CASSALLVNQPQHF.

J is TRBJ2-3 and V is TRBV10-1; a possible D gene is TRBD1 (5 bases). The length of the CDR3 is 12 residues. V was clipped by 9 bases and J by 8 bases, with 15 bases between them. Germline values: CDR1 WNHNN, CDR2 SYGVQD (reference sequence). CDR3 bases: TGCGCCAGGCCGGGCTTGGGGCGTACGCAGTATTTT. Translated, it gives CARPGLGRTQYF.

This clonotype was observed a few times. J is TRBJ2-4 and V is TRBV7-2; D not resolved. CDR3 length equals 13 residues. Deletions cut 4 bases from V and 8 bases from J, with 12 bases between. Germline values: CDR1 SGHTA, CDR2 FQGNSA. CDR3 protein: CASSSLSRDIQYF. CDR3 nucleotide sequence: TGTGCCAGCAGCTCCCTCAGTAGGGACATTCAGTACTTC.

This clonotype has more than one count but fewer than ten. The chain joins TRBV20-1 to TRBJ1-6; the match to TRBD1 covers 7 bases. The V gene end was trimmed by 5 bases and the J gene end by 8 bases; junction bases not matched to a gene: 6. The V gene's germline CDR1 is DFQATT and CDR2 SNEGSKA (reference sequence). This CDR3 region has 13 residues. The CDR3 region is CSAGQERDSPLHF. The CDR3 DNA is TGCAGTGCTGGACAGGAGCGGGATTCACCCCTCCACTTT.

This chain links TRBV4-3 with TRBJ2-3; TRBD2 matches at 9 bases. Germline CDR1 LGHNA, CDR2 YSLEER. This CDR3 spans 17 amino acids. The V gene end was trimmed by 1 base and the J gene end by 0 bases; junction bases not matched to a gene: 5. CDR3 loop: CASSQGRLAGSTDTQYF. The CDR3 nucleotides are TGCGCCAGCAGCCAAGGAAGGCTAGCGGGGAGCACAGATACGCAGTATTTT.

This clonotype was detected many times. The chain combines TRBV5-1 with TRBJ2-5, with D maybe TRBD1 (5 bases). Germline V lookup: CDR1 SGHRS, CDR2 YFSETQ. This CDR3 is built from 15 residues. V lost 2 bases and J 5 bases, leaving 16 bases between the germline ends. CDR3 amino acids: CASSFGRTRAETQYF. The DNA of the CDR3 is TGCGCCAGCAGCTTCGGCAGGACAAGGGCGGAGACCCAGTACTTC. Drawing the rest from reference TRBV5-1 and TRBJ2-5, the complete variable domain is KAGVTQTPRYLIKTRGQQVTLSCSPISGHRSVSWYQQTPGQGLQFLFEYFSETQRNKGNFPGRFSGRQFSNSRSEMNVSTLELGDSALYLCASSFGRTRAETQYFGPGTRLLVL.

This chain joins TRBV5-1 and TRBJ2-7, with D maybe TRBD1 (6 bases). Germline V gene lookup returns CDR1 SGHRS and CDR2 YFSETQ. Trimming pared 2 bases from V and 5 bases from J, leaving 14 bases between. This CDR3 is built from 14 residues. CDR3 in DNA: TGCGCCAGCAGCTTCGGACAGTTCCAGAACGAGCAGTACTTC. Its protein is CASSFGQFQNEQYF.

The chain is built from TRBV27 and TRBJ2-7; 7 nucleotides align to TRBD1. This CDR3 is 14 amino acids long. With V trimmed by 2 bases and J by 4 bases, 5 bases remained unmatched. Germline assignment: CDR1 MNHEY and CDR2 SMNVEV (reference sequence). CDR3 loop: CASSLTDRVYEQYF. Written as DNA, the CDR3 is TGTGCCAGCAGTTTAACTGACAGGGTATACGAGCAGTACTTC.

In its sample, this clonotype was seen a few times. This rearrangement joins TRBV5-1 to TRBJ2-1; the match to TRBD2 covers 7 bases. The CDR3 spans 15 residues. Germline CDR1 SGHRS, CDR2 YFSETQ. V shed 5 bases, J shed 2 bases, and the junction held 7 bases outside the gene matches. This chain's CDR3 is CASSGGSGAYNEQFF. For the CDR3, the DNA is TGCGCCAGCAGTGGTGGGAGCGGGGCCTACAATGAGCAGTTCTTC.

This clonotype has more than one count but fewer than ten. The DNA of the CDR3 is TGTGCCAGTAGTACCTCCTCTTGGAGTGAGCAGTTCTTC. Translated: CASSTSSWSEQFF. The chain uses TRBV19 and TRBJ2-1; no clear D gene. Germline-derived CDR1 and CDR2 are LNHDA and SQIVND (reference sequence). This CDR3 comprises 13 residues. The V and J ends lost 4 bases and 9 bases respectively, with 13 bases between them.

This clonotype came up a few times. The chain recombines TRBV20-1 with TRBJ1-4, with D possibly being TRBD1 (6 bases). CDR1 and CDR2 (germline): DFQATT, SNEGSKA (reference sequence). Deletions cut 4 bases from V and 0 bases from J, with 12 bases between. The CDR3 sequence is 15 residues long. CDR3 in amino acids: CSATGQWATNEKLFF. The CDR3 DNA reads TGCAGTGCTACCGGACAGTGGGCAACTAATGAAAAACTGTTTTTT.

This clonotype has just a few counts. This chain links TRBV20-1 with TRBJ1-1, with D possibly being TRBD1 (6 bases). The V and J ends lost 0 bases and 1 base respectively, with 12 bases between them. Germline V gene lookup returns CDR1 DFQATT and CDR2 SNEGSKA (reference sequence). The length of the CDR3 is 15 residues. This chain's CDR3 is CSARDQQGTNTEAFF. CDR3 DNA: TGCAGTGCTAGAGACCAACAGGGTACGAACACTGAAGCTTTCTTT.

The J gene is TRBJ1-2, the V gene TRBV7-9; D not certain. This CDR3 has 15 residues. V was shortened by 7 bases and J by 0 bases, with 15 bases between the two germline ends. Germline CDR1 and CDR2: SEHNR and FQNEAQ (reference sequence). The CDR3 spells CASIKGRPSNYGYTF. The CDR3 nucleotides read TGTGCCAGCATAAAGGGCAGACCGTCTAACTATGGCTACACCTTC. Filled out from reference TRBV7-9 and TRBJ1-2, the complete variable domain reads DTGVSQNPRHKITKRGQNVTFRCDPISEHNRLYWYRQTLGQGPEFLTYFQNEAQLEKSRLLSDRFSAERPKGSFSTLEIQRTEQGDSAMYLCASIKGRPSNYGYTFGSGTRLTVV.

This clonotype was detected only a few times. The chain carries TRBV12-3 or TRBV12-4 and TRBJ2-5, with D maybe TRBD1 (6 bases). V was pared by 8 bases and J by 4 bases, with 14 bases between. There are 13 residues in the CDR3. CDR3 DNA: TGTGCCAGCGCCCAGGGGATTATAGAGACCCAGTACTTC. It translates to CASAQGIIETQYF.

The V and J genes are TRBV4-2 and TRBJ2-5; D assignment may be TRBD1 or TRBD2 (6 bases each). Germline V lookup: CDR1 LGHNA, CDR2 YNFKEQ. The CDR3 sequence is 17 residues long. V shed 0 bases and J shed 5 bases, with 19 bases lying between them. The CDR3 DNA sequence: TGTGCCAGCAGCCAAGACACTCTCTGGGGGGCCGGGGAGACCCAGTACTTC. Translating it yields CASSQDTLWGAGETQYF.

The genes are TRBV20-1 and TRBJ2-1; D ambiguous. The CDR3 spans 14 residues. The V gene's germline CDR1 is DFQATT and CDR2 SNEGSKA (reference sequence). Trimming left V 2 bases short and J 1 base short, with 9 bases between. The CDR3 DNA reads TGCAGTGCTAGAAAGGAAGGGTCCTACAATGAGCAGTTCTTC. This gives the protein CSARKEGSYNEQFF.

CDR3 nucleotides: TGTGCCAGCAGCTTAGGTGTGTCGCAGGGGGTCAATGAGCAGTTCTTC. Translated, it gives CASSLGVSQGVNEQFF. V usage is TRBV11-3 and J usage is TRBJ2-1; TRBD1 matches at 7 bases. The germline gives CDR1 SGHNT, CDR2 YENEEA. This CDR3 is built from 16 residues. Germline trimming cut 1 base from V and 6 bases from J; bases unmatched to any gene: 9.

The V and J genes are TRBV5-1 and TRBJ2-7; 9 bases are shared with TRBD1. CDR1 is SGHRS, CDR2 YFSETQ, per germline. CDR3 length equals 15 residues. V gave up 4 bases and J gave up 5 bases; unmatched junction bases: 10. The CDR3: CASSISSQGAHEQYF. Here the CDR3 DNA reads TGCGCCAGCAGCATATCATCACAGGGGGCTCACGAGCAGTACTTC.

The J gene is TRBJ2-2, the V gene TRBV25-1; D is unresolved. V shed 5 bases and J shed 0 bases, with 19 bases lying between them. Germline V gene sequence: CDR1 MGHDK, CDR2 SYGVNS. This CDR3 has 18 amino acids. CDR3 sequence reads: CASSYGVAEIANTGELFF. DNA of the CDR3: TGTGCCAGCAGTTATGGGGTGGCGGAGATCGCGAACACCGGGGAGCTGTTTTTT.

At least ten counts were recorded for this clonotype. The chain links TRBV12-3 or TRBV12-4 to TRBJ2-3, with TRBD1 matching 9 bases. J was trimmed by 4 bases and V by 1 base; bases with no gene match: 3. This CDR3 comprises 15 residues. The CDR3 loop is CASSLGDRAADTQYF. DNA of the CDR3: TGTGCCAGCAGTTTAGGGGACAGGGCGGCAGATACGCAGTATTTT.